This T cell receptor beta chain was observed in a study of blood T cells in healthy people across ages. About this clonotype: One end of the junction does not line up with germline, which may come from a read error.

The use of a sample-barcoded 5' primer and a J-beta primer mix characterized a second PCR of roughly 6 to 12 cycles. TCRdb called the 5' RACE reads again in MiXCR, with one record for every CDR3 protein. The table shows more than 550,000 distinct CDR3 sequences, with 22% occurring only once. This CDR3 contains 15 residues. Sequencing was done on a sample of blood. The chain links TRBV12-3 or TRBV12-4 to TRBJ1-5; a possible D gene is TRBD1 (6 bases). This sequence originates from a man in his sixties or seventies in good health. CDR3 coding DNA: TGTACCAGCAGTTCCGGGGGGGCCGTAAATCAGCCCCAGCATTTT. Its translation: CTSSSGGAVNQPQHF.